Below, 30 T cell receptor beta chains from the same sample are listed, as sequenced in a study of shared clonotypes between healthy human individuals. The method was immunoSEQ multiplex PCR; TCRdb's version includes in-frame clones alone and lacks a portion of them. The sample lists roughly 2.5 million clones, around 90% seen once, with roughly 0.15% in the top ten. Material: naive CD4+ T cells sorted from blood. Regarding subset: CD45RA+ positively selected. The source of these receptors is a man aged 18 to 30 in good health.

In regard to this clone: Other DNA sequences from this sample encode an identical CDR3 as well. The V gene is TRBV29-1, the J gene TRBJ2-2; D gene unclear. CDR3 length: 11 amino acids. CDR1 and CDR2 (germline): SQVTM, ANQGSEA. Trimming removed 6 bases from V and 4 bases from J, with 6 bases in between. This CDR3 is CSVRATGELFF. CDR3 in DNA: TGCAGCGTACGAGCCACCGGGGAGCTGTTTTTT.

The J gene is TRBJ2-5, the V gene TRBV6-5; D may be TRBD1 (6 bases). Germline V lookup: CDR1 MNHEY, CDR2 SVGAGI. CDR3 length equals 14 residues. V lost 5 bases and J lost 2, with 12 bases in between. As DNA, the CDR3 is TGTGCCAGCAGTCCGGACAGTACGCAAGAGACCCAGTACTTC. Translation gives CASSPDSTQETQYF.

DNA for the CDR3: TGTGCCAGCTCACCCCAAGACAGCGTCCACGAGCAGTACTTC. Translated: CASSPQDSVHEQYF. V gene TRBV18 combines with J gene TRBJ2-7; tentative D call: TRBD1 (5 bases). The CDR3 is 14 residues long. Germline V gene data show CDR1 as KGHSH and CDR2 as LQKENI. V was shortened by 3 bases and J by 5 bases, with 14 bases between the two germline ends. Supplemented by reference TRBV18 and TRBJ2-7, the full variable domain reads NAGVMQNPRHLVRRRGQEARLRCSPMKGHSHVYWYRQLPEEGLKFMVYLQKENIIDESGMPKERFSAEFPKEGPSILRIQQVVRGDSAAYFCASSPQDSVHEQYFGPGTRLTVT.

The chain couples TRBV15 to TRBJ2-5; 8 nucleotides align to TRBD2. Germline loops: CDR1 LNHNV, CDR2 YYDKDF (reference sequence). The V segment lost 1 base and the J segment 2 bases; nucleotides outside the gene matches: 6. The CDR3 loop spans 16 amino acids. CDR3 nucleotide sequence: TGTGCCACCAGCAGAGGGGCCCAGCGGGGGCAAGAGACCCAGTACTTC. Residues: CATSRGAQRGQETQYF.

This rearrangement joins TRBV10-1 to TRBJ2-1; 7 nucleotides align to TRBD1. The CDR3 is made up of 14 amino acids. Germline V gives CDR1 WNHNN, CDR2 SYGVQD (reference sequence). The V gene end was trimmed by 5 bases and the J gene end by 4 bases; junction bases not matched to a gene: 5. The CDR3 protein is CASSTGTAYNEQFF. The CDR3 coding sequence is TGCGCCAGCAGTACCGGGACAGCATACAATGAGCAGTTCTTC.

This chain joins TRBV30 and TRBJ2-6; the D is unclear. CDR3 length equals 14 residues. Between the trimmed V and J ends, which lost 7 bases and 0 bases, there was a span of 10 bases. Germline assignment: CDR1 GTSNPN and CDR2 SVGIG (reference sequence). The CDR3 protein is CASPDPSGANVLTF. CDR3 coding DNA: TGTGCCTCTCCAGACCCCTCTGGGGCCAACGTCCTGACTTTC.

The chain joins TRBV5-1 to TRBJ2-7; D is unresolved. Germline V gene lookup returns CDR1 SGHRS and CDR2 YFSETQ. V was shortened by 4 bases and J by 6 bases, with 20 bases between the two germline ends. The CDR3 is 15 amino acids. The CDR3 loop reads CASSPSGPSVGEQYF. In nucleotides, the CDR3 is TGCGCCAGCAGCCCCTCGGGTCCGTCAGTGGGCGAGCAGTACTTC.

The chain carries TRBV19 and TRBJ2-2; D remains ambiguous. The CDR3 spans 14 residues. Deletions cut 6 bases from V and 1 base from J, with 9 bases between. CDR1 and CDR2 (germline): LNHDA, SQIVND (reference sequence). For the CDR3, the DNA is TGTGCCAGTAGGGCAGGTCAGAACACCGGGGAGCTGTTTTTT. Amino acid sequence: CASRAGQNTGELFF.

This clone was found once. This chain joins TRBV5-5 and TRBJ1-6; D not resolved. Germline loops: CDR1 SGHKS, CDR2 YYEKEE (reference sequence). Trimming left V 4 bases short and J 9 bases short, with 11 bases between. This CDR3 region has 13 residues. The CDR3 DNA sequence: TGTGCCAGCAGCCTAAGCTCCGTTTCACCCCTCCACTTT. Residues: CASSLSSVSPLHF.

This rearrangement joins TRBV10-3 to TRBJ2-1; the match to TRBD1 covers 7 bases. With 5 bases clipped from V and 4 bases from J, the junction kept 8 bases outside the gene matches. Germline lookup yields CDR1 ENHRY and CDR2 SYGVKD. CDR3 length: 15 residues. In DNA form, the CDR3 reads TGTGCCATCAGTCCCGGGACAGAACTTTACAATGAGCAGTTCTTC. Translation gives CAISPGTELYNEQFF.

The rearrangement joins TRBV5-1 to TRBJ2-1; the match to TRBD2 covers 7 bases. CDR3 size: 16 residues. CDR1 is SGHRS and CDR2 is YFSETQ in the germline V gene. V dropped 3 bases and J dropped 4; count of bases not matched to a gene: 10. The CDR3 protein is CASSSPVASGYNEQFF. The CDR3 DNA is TGCGCCAGCAGCTCCCCCGTGGCTAGCGGATACAATGAGCAGTTCTTC. Filled out from reference TRBV5-1 and TRBJ2-1, the complete variable domain reads KAGVTQTPRYLIKTRGQQVTLSCSPISGHRSVSWYQQTPGQGLQFLFEYFSETQRNKGNFPGRFSGRQFSNSRSEMNVSTLELGDSALYLCASSSPVASGYNEQFFGPGTRLTVL.

The chain links TRBV1 to TRBJ2-7; the table's D call of TRBD1 was not tested on the DNA. TRBV1 is a pseudogene locus. The CDR3 covers 14 residues. CDR3 nucleotides: TGCACCAGCAGCCGATGGACAGGGGCGGGGGAGCAGTACTTC. It encodes CTSSRWTGAGEQYF.

This rearrangement joins TRBV25-1 to TRBJ2-7, with D maybe TRBD2 (6 bases). The V end lost 3 bases, the J end lost 2 bases, and 11 bases lay between the germline ends. Germline loops: CDR1 MGHDK, CDR2 SYGVNS. The CDR3 has 14 residues. CDR3 DNA sequence: TGTGCCAGCAGTGATGGGGGACTTCCCTACGAGCAGTACTTC. It is translated as CASSDGGLPYEQYF.

The chain's CDR3 is CASRRGGSFDEQYF. In DNA form, the CDR3 reads TGTGCCAGCAGGAGGGGGGGCAGTTTCGACGAGCAGTACTTC. The chain joins TRBV28 to TRBJ2-7; TRBD2 is a possible D gene (7 bases). V gave up 6 bases and J gave up 5 bases, with 17 bases separating them. CDR1 is MDHEN, CDR2 SYDVKM, per germline. This CDR3 comprises 14 residues.

The genes are TRBV2 and TRBJ1-2, with a weak D call TRBD1 (5 bases). The CDR3 totals 15 residues. Looked up from germline, CDR1 is SNHLY and CDR2 is FYNNEI. The V end was cut by 6 bases, the J end by 8 bases, with 22 bases between. CDR3 in DNA: TGTGCCAGCAGCGAAAATGAGGGGCTAAATCCCGGCTACACCTTC. Its translation: CASSENEGLNPGYTF.

The chain joins TRBV11-2 to TRBJ2-5; D unresolved. Germline CDR1 SGHAT, CDR2 FQNNGV. V was shortened by 5 bases and J by 5 bases, with 12 bases between the two germline ends. This CDR3 contains 13 residues. Here the CDR3 DNA reads TGTGCCAGCAGCCCTTCGGTCCTGGAGACCCAGTACTTC. Translating it yields CASSPSVLETQYF.

This rearrangement joins TRBV5-1 to TRBJ2-3, with D possibly being TRBD1 (6 bases). This CDR3 has 16 residues. Germline V lookup: CDR1 SGHRS, CDR2 YFSETQ. The V end lost 4 bases, the J end lost 2 bases, and 17 bases lay between the germline ends. In DNA, the CDR3 is TGCGCCAGCAGCAAACTACAGGGAACCCTCACAGATACGCAGTATTTT. Its translation is CASSKLQGTLTDTQYF.

CDR3 nucleotide sequence: TGTGCCAGCAGCCCCGGTGGGCGGGGGTTCTACGAGCAGTACTTC. Translated, it gives CASSPGGRGFYEQYF. The rearrangement joins TRBV5-4 to TRBJ2-7, with 7 nucleotides matching TRBD2. The CDR3 is 15 residues long. Germline CDR1 is SGHNT and CDR2 is YYREEE (reference sequence). Germline trimming cut 4 bases from V and 3 bases from J; bases unmatched to any gene: 10.

The chain's CDR3 is CAISESVGGSYEQYF. The CDR3 DNA follows: TGTGCCATCAGTGAGTCGGTGGGCGGTAGCTACGAGCAGTACTTC. V and J are TRBV10-3 and TRBJ2-7; D is unresolved. V was shortened by 0 bases and J by 3 bases, with 12 bases between the two germline ends. Germline-derived CDR1 and CDR2 are ENHRY and SYGVKD. The CDR3 runs to 15 residues.

V gene TRBV4-2 combines with J gene TRBJ2-3; D possibly matches TRBD1 or TRBD2 (6 bases each). V lost 0 bases, J lost 5 bases, and 15 bases lay in between. The CDR3 has 16 amino acids. Looked up from germline, CDR1 is LGHNA and CDR2 is YNFKEQ. CDR3 nucleotides: TGTGCCAGCAGCCAAGAAGCAAGCCGGGGGCTAGATACGCAGTATTTT. As protein: CASSQEASRGLDTQYF.

V is TRBV5-1 and J is TRBJ1-2; D gene uncertain. The CDR3 sequence is 14 residues long. Germline CDR1 SGHRS, CDR2 YFSETQ. Trimming left V 0 bases short and J 4 bases short, with 10 bases between. Here the CDR3 reads CASSLVSASYGYTF. The CDR3 DNA reads TGCGCCAGCAGCTTGGTATCGGCATCCTATGGCTACACCTTC.

CDR3 nucleotide sequence: TGCGCCAGCAGCCAAGATGGACTAGCTCTGTACGAGCAGTACTTC. Amino acids: CASSQDGLALYEQYF. The J gene is TRBJ2-7, the V gene TRBV4-1; 8 nucleotides line up with TRBD2. Germline-derived CDR1 and CDR2 are MGHRA and YSYEKL. The CDR3 contains 15 residues. J was trimmed by 4 bases and V by 0 bases; bases with no gene match: 5.

J is TRBJ2-3 and V is TRBV27; a possible D gene is TRBD1 (6 bases). The V gene's germline CDR1 is MNHEY and CDR2 SMNVEV (reference sequence). This CDR3 spans 19 amino acids. The V and J ends lost 3 bases and 0 bases respectively, with 22 bases between them. CDR3: CASSFSPGVGASSTDTQYF. As DNA, the CDR3 is TGTGCCAGCAGTTTCTCGCCAGGGGTGGGGGCTTCTAGCACAGATACGCAGTATTTT.

V is TRBV6-5 and J is TRBJ1-2, with 7 bases matching TRBD1. Trimming took 6 bases from V and 8 from J; bases not matched to a gene: 15. The V gene's germline CDR1 is MNHEY and CDR2 SVGAGI. This CDR3 comprises 15 residues. The CDR3 loop is CASRKAGGGPGGYTF. The CDR3 bases are TGTGCCAGCAGGAAGGCAGGGGGTGGACCTGGCGGCTACACCTTC.

The chain joins TRBV5-1 to TRBJ2-7; unclear D gene. Germline assignment: CDR1 SGHRS and CDR2 YFSETQ. V was clipped by 1 base and J by 3 bases, with 11 bases between them. The CDR3 spans 14 residues. The CDR3 loop reads CASSLKSSNYEQYF. DNA of the CDR3: TGCGCCAGCAGCTTGAAGTCGAGCAACTACGAGCAGTACTTC. Looking up the rest from reference TRBV5-1 and TRBJ2-7 gives the full variable domain: KAGVTQTPRYLIKTRGQQVTLSCSPISGHRSVSWYQQTPGQGLQFLFEYFSETQRNKGNFPGRFSGRQFSNSRSEMNVSTLELGDSALYLCASSLKSSNYEQYFGPGTRLTVT.

The gene calls are TRBV5-5 and TRBJ1-3, with D perhaps matching TRBD1 (6 bases). With 1 base removed from V and 3 bases from J, the gap between germline ends came to 11 bases. There are 15 residues in the CDR3. Germline V gene lookup returns CDR1 SGHKS and CDR2 YYEKEE (reference sequence). CDR3 sequence: CASSLLGAHGNTIYF. CDR3 nucleotides: TGTGCCAGCAGCTTGCTGGGGGCGCATGGAAACACCATATATTTT.

The CDR3 is CASSSGDEAFF. The CDR3 DNA reads TGTGCCAGCAGCTCCGGGGATGAAGCTTTCTTT. The chain joins TRBV9 to TRBJ1-1; no clear D. Germline CDR1 is SGDLS and CDR2 is YYNGEE. The V end lost 4 bases, the J end lost 7 bases, and 8 bases lay between the germline ends. The CDR3 length is 11 residues.

Comments on this clone: The sample contains more than one DNA sequence encoding this CDR3. The chain uses TRBV27 and TRBJ1-2; TRBD1 aligns across 7 bases. J lost 4 bases, V lost 0 bases, and 2 bases had no gene match. Germline CDR1 and CDR2: MNHEY and SMNVEV (reference sequence). The CDR3 runs to 14 residues. DNA for the CDR3: TGTGCCAGCAGTTTATCGGGACAGCTCTATGGCTACACCTTC. Protein sequence: CASSLSGQLYGYTF.

The chain is built from TRBV7-6 and TRBJ2-5; D gene ambiguous. Deletions cut 0 bases from V and 5 bases from J, with 13 bases between. The CDR3 has 15 amino acids. Per the germline V gene, CDR1 is SGHVS and CDR2 is FNYEAQ. The CDR3 sequence: CASSLAPRSGETQYF. CDR3 bases: TGTGCCAGCAGCTTAGCCCCCCGATCTGGGGAGACCCAGTACTTC.

Worth noting for this clone: The identical CDR3 is also encoded by other nucleotide sequences in the sample. The DNA for the CDR3 is TGTGCCAGCAGCGTCGACAGGGCAACTTCCTACGAGCAGTACTTC. Protein product: CASSVDRATSYEQYF. V and J are TRBV7-2 and TRBJ2-7; TRBD1 agrees at 7 bases. CDR3 length: 15 residues. The trim removed 5 bases at V and 1 base at J, leaving 8 bases unmatched. Germline CDR1 is SGHTA and CDR2 is FQGNSA.